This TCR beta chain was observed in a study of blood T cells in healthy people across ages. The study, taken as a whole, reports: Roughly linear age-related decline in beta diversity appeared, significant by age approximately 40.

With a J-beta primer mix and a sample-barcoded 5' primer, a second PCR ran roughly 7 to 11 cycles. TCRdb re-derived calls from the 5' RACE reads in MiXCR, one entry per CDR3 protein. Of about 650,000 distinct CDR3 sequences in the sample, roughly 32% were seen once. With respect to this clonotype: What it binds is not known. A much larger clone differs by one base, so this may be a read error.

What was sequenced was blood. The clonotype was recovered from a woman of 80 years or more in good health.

The CDR3 here is CSAPRYGTGSSQPQHF. The CDR3, as DNA: TGCAGTGCCCCCCGTTACGGGACAGGGTCCAGTCAGCCCCAGCATTTT. The rearrangement uses TRBV20-1 and TRBJ1-5, with 9 nucleotides matching TRBD1. Germline lookup yields CDR1 DFQATT and CDR2 SNEGSKA (reference sequence). This CDR3 is 16 amino acids long. The junction had 15 bases not matched to a gene; V was cut back by 6 bases and J by 6 bases.